The source of this T cell receptor beta chain is a study of cytomegalovirus exposure and HLA in healthy donors. Study-wide findings and caveats: Highly shared variants forming one cluster were likely a sequencing artifact. In a later analysis, several top co-occurrence clusters appeared linked to parvovirus B19, influenza, CMV and Epstein-Barr virus.

Regarding this clone: The antigen remains undetermined.

In the PCR, 60 Vbeta and 13 Jbeta primers were used. Method: immunoSEQ multiplex PCR; TCRdb's copy keeps in-frame clones and lacks some. Altogether about 100,000 clones are present, 81% being singletons, with the ten largest covering about 4.4%. Germline V gene data show CDR1 as MDHEN and CDR2 as SYDVKM. The CDR3 is 21 residues long. Trimming cost V 3 bases and J 6 bases; bases outside gene matches: 21. The clonotype comes from a woman in her seventies in good health and CMV-seropositive. J is TRBJ1-5 and V is TRBV28; 12 positions agree with TRBD1. The sequenced material came from PBMCs. This chain's CDR3 is CASSFPRPGQGAVLLSQPQHF. CDR3 DNA sequence: TGTGCCAGCAGTTTCCCCCGACCGGGACAGGGGGCCGTATTATTAAGTCAGCCCCAGCATTTT.